This note documents a single TCR beta chain sequence. Its specificity is unknown. A read error may account for a junction end that differs from germline. The data derive from a study of brain metastases from non-small cell lung cancer. Assay: immunoSEQ multiplex PCR; the TCRdb copy retains only in-frame clones and omits some. Among 2,500 to 3,000 clones listed, approximately 90% were seen once. The CDR3 extends over 15 amino acids. The germline V gene has CDR1 KGHSH and CDR2 LQKENI. Study observations and caveats: Expanded T-cell clones appeared in around 58% of brain metastases over primaries.

The sample consisted of primary lung tumor tissue. This clonotype was obtained from a donor aged 40 or over with non-small cell lung cancer. This chain links TRBV18 with TRBJ2-1; maybe TRBD1 (5 bases). The CDR3: CASSPGRDSYNKQFF. Here the CDR3 DNA reads TGTGCCAGCTCACCAGGCAGGGATTCCTACAATAAGCAGTTCTTC.